The TCR beta chain described here comes from a study of radiation and T cells in renal cell carcinoma. General study results and limits: Pretreatment tumor biopsies were lacking, so baseline clonotypes are unknown. From baseline, blood top tumor clonotypes peaked at 2 weeks post-radiation.

As for time point: baseline pretreatment blood. Treatment specified: 15 Gy SBRT to primary tumor, nephrectomy 4 weeks later. Profiling relied on immunoSEQ multiplex PCR, and the TCRdb table lists in-frame clones only, not all of them. The sample includes 20,000 to 25,000 clones, over 70% of them seen just once. As concerns this clone: What it binds is unknown.

This CDR3 contains 15 residues. CDR1 and CDR2 from the germline V gene are LNHDA and SQIVND (reference sequence). With 4 bases clipped from V and 9 bases from J, the junction kept 12 bases outside the gene matches. The receptor was isolated from a man in his 60s with renal cell carcinoma. Material: blood, obtained from a patient whose treatment included radiotherapy and nephrectomy. The chain has TRBV19 and TRBJ2-7; TRBD2 matches 10 bases. CDR3 DNA sequence: TGTGCCAGTAGTAATCTAGCGGGAGAGAGAAGATCGCAGTACTTC. Translation gives CASSNLAGERRSQYF.